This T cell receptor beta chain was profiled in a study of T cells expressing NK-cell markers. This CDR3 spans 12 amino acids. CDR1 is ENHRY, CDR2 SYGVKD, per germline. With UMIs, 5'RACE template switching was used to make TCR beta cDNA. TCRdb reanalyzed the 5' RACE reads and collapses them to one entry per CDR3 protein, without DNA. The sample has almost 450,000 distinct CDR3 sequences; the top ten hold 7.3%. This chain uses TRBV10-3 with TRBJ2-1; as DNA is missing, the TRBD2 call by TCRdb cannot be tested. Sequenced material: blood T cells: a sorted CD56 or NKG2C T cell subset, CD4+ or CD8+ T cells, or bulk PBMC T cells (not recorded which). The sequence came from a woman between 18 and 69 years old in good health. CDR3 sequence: CAISEAGNEQFF.